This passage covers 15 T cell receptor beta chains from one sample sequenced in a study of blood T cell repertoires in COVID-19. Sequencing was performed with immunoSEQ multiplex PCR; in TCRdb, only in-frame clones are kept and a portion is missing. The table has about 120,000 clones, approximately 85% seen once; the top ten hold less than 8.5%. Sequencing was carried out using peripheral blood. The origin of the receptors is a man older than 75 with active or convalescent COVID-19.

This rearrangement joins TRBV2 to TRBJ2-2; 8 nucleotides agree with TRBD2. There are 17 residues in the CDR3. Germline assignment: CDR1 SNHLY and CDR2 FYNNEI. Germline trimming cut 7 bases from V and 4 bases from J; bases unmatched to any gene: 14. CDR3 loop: CASKPLPGTRTTGELFF. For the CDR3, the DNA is TGTGCCAGCAAACCTCTTCCCGGGACTAGAACCACCGGGGAGCTGTTTTTT.

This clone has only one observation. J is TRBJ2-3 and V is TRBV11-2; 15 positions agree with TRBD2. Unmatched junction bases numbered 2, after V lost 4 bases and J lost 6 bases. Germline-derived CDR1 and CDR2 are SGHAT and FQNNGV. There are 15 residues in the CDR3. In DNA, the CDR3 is TGTGCCAGCAGCTCGGGACTAGCGGGGGGCGATACGCAGTATTTT. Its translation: CASSSGLAGGDTQYF.

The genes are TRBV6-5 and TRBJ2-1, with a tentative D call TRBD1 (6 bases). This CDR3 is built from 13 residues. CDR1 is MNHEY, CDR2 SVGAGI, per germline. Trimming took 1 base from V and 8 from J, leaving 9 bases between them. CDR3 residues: CASSYLQGHEQFF. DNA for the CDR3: TGTGCCAGCAGTTACTTACAGGGTCATGAGCAGTTCTTC.

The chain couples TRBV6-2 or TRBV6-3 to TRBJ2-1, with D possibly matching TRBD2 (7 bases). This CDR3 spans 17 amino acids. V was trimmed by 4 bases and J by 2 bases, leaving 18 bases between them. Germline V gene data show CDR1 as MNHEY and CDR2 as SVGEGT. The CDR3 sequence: CASSSRRGRGTYNEQFF. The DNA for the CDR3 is TGTGCCAGCAGTTCCCGCCGGGGGAGGGGGACCTACAATGAGCAGTTCTTC.

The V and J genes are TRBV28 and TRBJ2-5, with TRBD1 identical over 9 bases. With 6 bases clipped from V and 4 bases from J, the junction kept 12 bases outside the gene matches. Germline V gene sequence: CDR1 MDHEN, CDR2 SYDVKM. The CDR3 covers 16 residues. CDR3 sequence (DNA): TGTGCCAGCAGCCCTCCCACAGGGGGCGGGGCAGAGACCCAGTACTTC. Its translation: CASSPPTGGGAETQYF.

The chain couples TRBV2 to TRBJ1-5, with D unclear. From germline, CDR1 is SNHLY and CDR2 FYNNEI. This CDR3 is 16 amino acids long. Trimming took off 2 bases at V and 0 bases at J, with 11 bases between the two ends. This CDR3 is CASSERGGYSNQPQHF. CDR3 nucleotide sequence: TGTGCCAGCAGTGAAAGAGGCGGGTATAGCAATCAGCCCCAGCATTTT.

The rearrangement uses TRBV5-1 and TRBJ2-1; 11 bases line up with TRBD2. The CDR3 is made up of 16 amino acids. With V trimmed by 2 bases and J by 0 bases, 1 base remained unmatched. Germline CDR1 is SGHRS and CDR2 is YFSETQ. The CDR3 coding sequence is TGCGCCAGCAGCTTAACTAGCGGGAGCTCCTACAATGAGCAGTTCTTC. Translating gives CASSLTSGSSYNEQFF.

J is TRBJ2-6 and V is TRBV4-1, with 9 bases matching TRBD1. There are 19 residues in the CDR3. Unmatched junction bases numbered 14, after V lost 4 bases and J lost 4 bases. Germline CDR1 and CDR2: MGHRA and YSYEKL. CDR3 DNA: TGCGCCAGCAGCCCTCGTTCCATGACAGGGGGTTCAGGGGCCAACGTCCTGACTTTC. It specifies CASSPRSMTGGSGANVLTF.

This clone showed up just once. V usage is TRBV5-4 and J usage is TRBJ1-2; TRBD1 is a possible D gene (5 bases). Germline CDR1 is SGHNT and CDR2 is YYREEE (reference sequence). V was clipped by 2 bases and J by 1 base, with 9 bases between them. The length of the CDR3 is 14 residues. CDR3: CASSLSGLNYGYTF. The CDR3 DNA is TGTGCCAGCAGCTTATCAGGGCTTAACTATGGCTACACCTTC.

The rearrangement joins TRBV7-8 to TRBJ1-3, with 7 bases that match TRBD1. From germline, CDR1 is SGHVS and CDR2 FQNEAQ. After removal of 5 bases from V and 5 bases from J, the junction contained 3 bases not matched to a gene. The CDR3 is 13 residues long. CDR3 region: CASSRGQRNTIYF. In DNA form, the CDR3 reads TGTGCCAGCAGCCGGGGACAGCGAAACACCATATATTTT.

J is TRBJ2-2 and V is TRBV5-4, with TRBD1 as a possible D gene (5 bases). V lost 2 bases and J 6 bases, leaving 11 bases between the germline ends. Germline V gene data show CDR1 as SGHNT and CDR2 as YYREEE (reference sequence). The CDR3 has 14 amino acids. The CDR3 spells CASSLYRKPGELFF. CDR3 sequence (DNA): TGTGCCAGCAGCTTATACAGGAAACCCGGGGAGCTGTTTTTT.

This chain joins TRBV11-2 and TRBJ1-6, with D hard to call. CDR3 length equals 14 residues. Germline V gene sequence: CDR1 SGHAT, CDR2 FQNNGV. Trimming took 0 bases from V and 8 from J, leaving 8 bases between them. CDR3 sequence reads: CASSLDLIYSPLHF. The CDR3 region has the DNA TGTGCCAGCAGCTTAGACCTTATCTATTCACCCCTCCACTTT.

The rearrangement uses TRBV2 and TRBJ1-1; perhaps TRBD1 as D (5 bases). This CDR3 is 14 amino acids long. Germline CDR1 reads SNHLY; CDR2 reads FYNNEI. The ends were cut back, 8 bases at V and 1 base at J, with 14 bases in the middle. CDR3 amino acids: CASRARTGNTEAFF. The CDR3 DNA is TGTGCCAGCCGGGCCAGAACAGGGAACACTGAAGCTTTCTTT.

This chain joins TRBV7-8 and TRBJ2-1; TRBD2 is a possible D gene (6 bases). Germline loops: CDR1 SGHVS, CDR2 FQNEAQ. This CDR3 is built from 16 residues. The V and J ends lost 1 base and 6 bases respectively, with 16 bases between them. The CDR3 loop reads CASSLVGGHGGNEQFF. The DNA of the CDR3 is TGTGCCAGCAGCTTAGTAGGAGGTCACGGGGGCAATGAGCAGTTCTTC.

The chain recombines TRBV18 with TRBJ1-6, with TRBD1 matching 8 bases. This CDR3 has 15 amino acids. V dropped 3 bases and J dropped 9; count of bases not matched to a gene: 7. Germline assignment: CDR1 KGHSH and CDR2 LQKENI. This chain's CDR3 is CASSPLGQGSSPLHF. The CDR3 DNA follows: TGTGCCAGCTCACCTCTAGGACAGGGCTCTTCACCCCTCCACTTT.